One and the same sample provided the 27 T cell receptor beta chains below, sequenced in a study of radiation and T cells in renal cell carcinoma. Time point of the sample: blood 2 weeks post-SBRT. Indicated treatment: 15 Gy SBRT to primary tumor, nephrectomy 4 weeks later. Measured with immunoSEQ multiplex PCR; TCRdb has only the in-frame clones, and not every one. The top ten hold 5% to 6.5% of the sample, which has about 130,000 clones, 70% to 90% seen once. The material sequenced was blood, taken from a patient whose treatment included radiotherapy and nephrectomy. The receptor source for this set is a woman in her seventies with renal cell carcinoma.

This chain uses TRBV30 with TRBJ1-6, with 7 bases identical to TRBD1. In germline, CDR1 is GTSNPN, CDR2 SVGIG (reference sequence). The CDR3 is 14 residues long. With 2 bases clipped from V and 8 bases from J, the junction kept 6 bases outside the gene matches. The chain's CDR3 is CAWSSTGRDSPLHF. The CDR3, as DNA: TGTGCCTGGAGTTCGACAGGGAGAGATTCACCCCTCCACTTT.

The CDR3 DNA sequence: TGTGCCAGCAGCCCGACAGGGCACAATCAGCCCCAGCATTTT. Its protein product is CASSPTGHNQPQHF. V usage is TRBV7-2 and J usage is TRBJ1-5; TRBD1 matches at 7 bases. The trim removed 5 bases at V and 3 bases at J, leaving 4 bases unmatched. Germline V lookup: CDR1 SGHTA, CDR2 FQGNSA. CDR3 size: 14 residues.

This clone appeared once. V is TRBV20-1 and J is TRBJ1-1, with a weak D call TRBD1 (5 bases). The CDR3 has 11 residues. Trimming took 4 bases from V and 7 from J, leaving 10 bases between them. Germline CDR1 DFQATT, CDR2 SNEGSKA (reference sequence). The CDR3 DNA follows: TGCAGTGCTAAGGGGCGAATTGAAGCTTTCTTT. This translates into CSAKGRIEAFF.

This chain joins TRBV5-6 and TRBJ1-4; the match to TRBD1 covers 9 bases. J gave up 8 bases and V 0 bases, and 8 bases lay outside the gene matches. Germline V gene data show CDR1 as SGHDT and CDR2 as YYEEEE. This CDR3 is built from 16 residues. The CDR3 coding sequence is TGTGCCAGCAGCTTGGGGACAGGGGTCAACAGCGAAAAACTGTTTTTT. The encoded protein is CASSLGTGVNSEKLFF.

Comments on this clone: Other nucleotide sequences in the sample specify the same CDR3. The gene calls are TRBV19 and TRBJ1-1; TRBD1 matches 9 bases. J lost 4 bases, V lost 5 bases, and 5 bases had no gene match. The germline V gene has CDR1 LNHDA and CDR2 SQIVND (reference sequence). The CDR3 spans 14 residues. The CDR3 region has the DNA TGTGCCAGTAGTCCCCGGGACAGGGTCACTGAAGCTTTCTTT. Residues: CASSPRDRVTEAFF.

The V gene is TRBV9, the J gene TRBJ2-3, with 8 bases lining up with TRBD2. CDR1 and CDR2 (germline): SGDLS, YYNGEE. The J segment lost 1 base and the V segment lost 0 bases, leaving 4 bases of the junction unmatched. The length of the CDR3 is 16 residues. CDR3 sequence reads: CASSVGSAGGTDTQYF. The CDR3 DNA reads TGTGCCAGCAGCGTAGGTTCAGCGGGGGGCACAGATACGCAGTATTTT.

This chain uses TRBV10-3 with TRBJ2-7; D possibly corresponds to TRBD1 (5 bases). V lost 6 bases, J lost 0 bases, and 12 bases lay in between. Germline CDR1 reads ENHRY; CDR2 reads SYGVKD. There are 14 residues in the CDR3. CDR3 nucleotides: TGTGCCATCAGGAGTGGGGCAGGCTCCTACGAGCAGTACTTC. It is translated as CAIRSGAGSYEQYF.

The rearrangement joins TRBV2 to TRBJ1-2; TRBD1 is a possible D gene (5 bases). The V end lost 4 bases, the J end lost 3 bases, and 9 bases lay between the germline ends. Per germline, CDR1 SNHLY and CDR2 FYNNEI. The CDR3 has 13 residues. As DNA, the CDR3 is TGTGCCAGCAGTGGGGTGGGGGACTATGGCTACACCTTC. Its protein product is CASSGVGDYGYTF.

The chain joins TRBV7-3 to TRBJ2-3; D may be TRBD1 or TRBD2 (5 bases each). Trimming left V 5 bases short and J 3 bases short, with 12 bases between. Germline V lookup: CDR1 SGHTA, CDR2 FQGTGA. This CDR3 spans 14 amino acids. The CDR3 nucleotides are TGTGCCAGCAGCGTCACCGGGGCGACAGATACGCAGTATTTT. Residues: CASSVTGATDTQYF.

J is TRBJ2-1 and V is TRBV5-4, with 8 bases fitting TRBD1. The length of the CDR3 is 13 residues. Germline CDR1 SGHNT, CDR2 YYREEE (reference sequence). V gave up 4 bases and J gave up 12 bases; unmatched junction bases: 9. CDR3 in amino acids: CASSPPGDRRQFF. CDR3 in DNA: TGTGCCAGCAGCCCCCCCGGGGACAGGAGGCAGTTCTTC.

This clone appeared a single time. The CDR3 region has the DNA TGCAGCGGGGGACGGAAGGGGGAGACCCAGTACTTC. It translates to CSGGRKGETQYF. The chain combines TRBV29-1 with TRBJ2-5; the D gene could be TRBD1 or TRBD2 (5 bases each). Trimming removed 7 bases from V and 5 bases from J, with 14 bases in between. The CDR3 is made up of 12 amino acids. CDR1 SQVTM and CDR2 ANQGSEA come from the germline V gene.

The V call is TRBV18, the J call TRBJ1-4; TRBD1 matches at 7 bases. V gave up 0 bases and J gave up 7 bases; unmatched junction bases: 5. Germline CDR1 reads KGHSH; CDR2 reads LQKENI. The CDR3 is made up of 15 amino acids. Written as DNA, the CDR3 is TGTGCCAGCTCACCACCCATGCAGGGGGGTGAAAAACTGTTTTTT. It yields the protein CASSPPMQGGEKLFF.

The chain carries TRBV5-8 and TRBJ2-1; tentatively, D is TRBD2 (6 bases). The ends were cut back, 4 bases at V and 0 bases at J, with 8 bases in the middle. Germline V gene lookup returns CDR1 SGHTS and CDR2 YDEGEE. This CDR3 is 14 amino acids long. For the CDR3, the DNA is TGTGCCAGCAGCCTGACTAGCTCCTACAATGAGCAGTTCTTC. This encodes CASSLTSSYNEQFF.

The chain employs TRBV30 and TRBJ2-7; D may be TRBD1 or TRBD2 (5 bases each). The germline V gene encodes CDR1 GTSNPN and CDR2 SVGIG (reference sequence). The V and J ends lost 1 base and 3 bases respectively, with 13 bases between them. There are 14 residues in the CDR3. Here the CDR3 reads CAWSARGRNYEQYF. CDR3 nucleotides: TGTGCCTGGAGTGCCCGGGGCAGGAACTACGAGCAGTACTTC.

This sequence joins TRBV4-1 and TRBJ1-2; tentatively, D is TRBD1 (5 bases). Germline V lookup: CDR1 MGHRA, CDR2 YSYEKL. The CDR3 length is 14 residues. Trimming pared 3 bases from V and 8 bases from J, leaving 16 bases between. The CDR3 DNA follows: TGCGCCAGCAGCCAGAACCGGGACGCTCGGGGCTACACCTTC. Protein product: CASSQNRDARGYTF.

A few counts support this clone. The CDR3 is CAWSLKFRNTEAFF. The CDR3 DNA reads as TGTGCCTGGAGTCTCAAGTTCAGGAACACTGAAGCTTTCTTT. This rearrangement joins TRBV30 to TRBJ1-1; the D is unclear. V shed 2 bases and J shed 1 base, with 11 bases lying between them. Germline-derived CDR1 and CDR2 are GTSNPN and SVGIG (reference sequence). The CDR3 is 14 amino acids.

In nucleotides, the CDR3 is TGTGCCAGCATTGCGACTAGCGGGGTAAATGAGCAGTTCTTC. This encodes CASIATSGVNEQFF. The V call is TRBV6-5, the J call TRBJ2-1; 11 bases map to TRBD2. Germline CDR1 reads MNHEY; CDR2 reads SVGAGI. The CDR3 totals 14 residues. V shed 7 bases, J shed 7 bases, and the junction held 6 bases outside the gene matches.

The genes are TRBV6-1 and TRBJ2-1; TRBD2 matches at 8 bases. The CDR3 is made up of 15 amino acids. The V gene's germline CDR1 is MNHNS and CDR2 SASEGT. V lost 5 bases, J lost 4 bases, and 7 bases stayed unmatched. The CDR3 region is CASSSSGGQYNEQFF. In DNA, the CDR3 is TGTGCCAGCAGTTCAAGCGGGGGCCAATACAATGAGCAGTTCTTC.

V gene TRBV5-1 combines with J gene TRBJ1-1, with D hard to call. Germline V gene lookup returns CDR1 SGHRS and CDR2 YFSETQ. Trimming took off 4 bases at V and 2 bases at J, with 18 bases between the two ends. This CDR3 contains 16 residues. The DNA for the CDR3 is TGCGCCAGCAGCCACCGGCAAATCCAGCTTAACACTGAAGCTTTCTTT. It encodes CASSHRQIQLNTEAFF.

The count of this clone is one. This chain uses TRBV5-1 with TRBJ1-4; 10 bases are shared with TRBD1. With V trimmed by 3 bases and J by 7 bases, 6 bases remained unmatched. There are 15 residues in the CDR3. Germline V gene data show CDR1 as SGHRS and CDR2 as YFSETQ. The CDR3 DNA reads as TGCGCCAGCAGCTCCGACAGGGGGCGGTTTGAAAAACTGTTTTTT. As protein: CASSSDRGRFEKLFF.

The CDR3 sequence is CASSLNGGGTKNIQYF. CDR3 bases: TGTGCCAGCAGTTTAAACGGAGGGGGAACCAAAAACATTCAGTACTTC. The chain joins TRBV28 to TRBJ2-4; tentatively, D is TRBD1 or TRBD2 (6 bases each). V was shortened by 2 bases and J by 2 bases, with 13 bases between the two germline ends. The CDR3 sequence is 16 residues long. Germline CDR1 is MDHEN and CDR2 is SYDVKM.

This chain uses TRBV6-5 with TRBJ1-2, with D possibly matching TRBD1 (6 bases). Trimming took off 0 bases at V and 2 bases at J, with 10 bases between the two ends. The CDR3 covers 15 residues. Germline V gene sequence: CDR1 MNHEY, CDR2 SVGAGI. The CDR3 protein is CASSYSRGHNYGYTF. The DNA for the CDR3 is TGTGCCAGCAGTTACTCGAGGGGACACAACTATGGCTACACCTTC.

The rearrangement uses TRBV6-1 and TRBJ2-5; D gene ambiguous. CDR3 length: 14 residues. Trimming pared 4 bases from V and 5 bases from J, leaving 14 bases between. Per the germline V gene, CDR1 is MNHNS and CDR2 is SASEGT. CDR3 DNA sequence: TGTGCCAGCAGTGTTTCAACGATCCGGGAGACCCAGTACTTC. It translates to CASSVSTIRETQYF.

The J gene is TRBJ2-5, the V gene TRBV5-1, with 9 bases aligning to TRBD2. Germline V gene sequence: CDR1 SGHRS, CDR2 YFSETQ. Trimming cost V 0 bases and J 1 base; bases outside gene matches: 4. The CDR3 totals 16 residues. The CDR3 nucleotides read TGCGCCAGCAGCTTGGTTAGCGGGGGCACCCAAGAGACCCAGTACTTC. Its translation is CASSLVSGGTQETQYF.

This chain joins TRBV5-1 and TRBJ2-5; 9 positions agree with TRBD2. This CDR3 has 16 residues. J lost 1 base, V lost 0 bases, and 4 bases had no gene match. Germline CDR1 is SGHRS and CDR2 is YFSETQ. The CDR3 region has the DNA TGCGCCAGCAGCTTGGCCCCGCGGGGGGGCCAAGAGACCCAGTACTTC. Translating it yields CASSLAPRGGQETQYF.

The chain carries TRBV6-4 and TRBJ2-1; D is uncertain. The CDR3 consists of 14 residues. Per the germline V gene, CDR1 is MRHNA and CDR2 is SNTAGT. V lost 10 bases and J lost 4, with 17 bases in between. The CDR3 spells CATGPQKTYNEQFF. In DNA form, the CDR3 reads TGTGCCACCGGACCCCAGAAGACATACAATGAGCAGTTCTTC.

The gene calls are TRBV5-4 and TRBJ1-3; weak D call: TRBD1 (5 bases). Germline CDR1 reads SGHNT; CDR2 reads YYREEE (reference sequence). V was shortened by 5 bases and J by 4 bases, with 22 bases between the two germline ends. The CDR3 consists of 17 residues. CDR3 amino acids: CASSLKTRAGGGNTIYF. The CDR3 coding sequence is TGTGCCAGCAGTTTAAAAACCAGGGCCGGAGGAGGAAACACCATATATTTT.